One sample yielded the 4 T cell receptor beta chains listed below, sequenced in a study of beta chain features in type 1 diabetes (dated by TCRdb to between 2018 and 2020). Libraries came from the immunoSEQ multiplex PCR assay. The entire amount of isolated RNA was reverse transcribed using the High Capacity cDNA Reverse Transcription Kit, so the sequenced TCRB transcripts were expressed ones. The immuneACCESS repertoire file appears here via TCRdb, limited to in-frame rearrangements. These files lack a portion of the clones; in checked studies, under half of the deficit traces to unresolved V genes, and the cause of the others is not known. This sample holds 250,000 to 300,000 clones; roughly 8% were observed only once. The leading ten clones occupy roughly 1% of the sample. The source material was central memory CD4+ T cells from blood. These receptors came from a woman in her late teens or twenties in good health.

This clone was seen at least ten times. The chain recombines TRBV7-2 with TRBJ2-7; the D is unclear. Trimming pared 5 bases from V and 4 bases from J, leaving 6 bases between. The germline gives CDR1 SGHTA, CDR2 FQGNSA. CDR3 length: 11 residues. The CDR3, as DNA: TGTGCCAGCAGCCCCCAATACGAGCAGTACTTC. Amino acid sequence: CASSPQYEQYF.

The V gene is TRBV18, the J gene TRBJ2-3; TRBD1 matches at 7 bases. The CDR3 has 16 residues. After removal of 1 base from V and 3 bases from J, the junction contained 7 bases not matched to a gene. Germline CDR1 KGHSH, CDR2 LQKENI. The CDR3 reads CASSPRGQLGTDTQYF. The CDR3 nucleotides are TGTGCCAGCTCACCACGGGGACAGCTGGGGACAGATACGCAGTATTTT.

In regard to this clone: The same CDR3 arises from other DNA sequences in this sample as well. The DNA for the CDR3 is TGTGCCAGCAGCTTAGGCCCTCAAGAGACCCAGTACTTC. Its protein product is CASSLGPQETQYF. The chain links TRBV7-9 to TRBJ2-5; unclear D gene. Germline CDR1 SEHNR, CDR2 FQNEAQ (reference sequence). This CDR3 comprises 13 residues. V was trimmed by 1 base and J by 2 bases, leaving 5 bases between them.

This chain joins TRBV11-1 and TRBJ1-1; 8 bases fit TRBD1. CDR1 and CDR2 from the germline V gene are SGHAT and FQDESV (reference sequence). The CDR3 runs to 16 residues. With 3 bases clipped from V and 4 bases from J, the junction kept 10 bases outside the gene matches. The CDR3 bases are TGTGCCAGCAGCTTCCCCGGACAGGGAAAGTTCACTGAAGCTTTCTTT. This encodes CASSFPGQGKFTEAFF. Together with reference TRBV11-1 and TRBJ1-1, the CDR3 gives the full variable domain: EAEVAQSPRYKITEKSQAVAFWCDPISGHATLYWYRQILGQGPELLVQFQDESVVDDSQLPKDRFSAERLKGVDSTLKIQPAELGDSAMYLCASSFPGQGKFTEAFFGQGTRLTVV.